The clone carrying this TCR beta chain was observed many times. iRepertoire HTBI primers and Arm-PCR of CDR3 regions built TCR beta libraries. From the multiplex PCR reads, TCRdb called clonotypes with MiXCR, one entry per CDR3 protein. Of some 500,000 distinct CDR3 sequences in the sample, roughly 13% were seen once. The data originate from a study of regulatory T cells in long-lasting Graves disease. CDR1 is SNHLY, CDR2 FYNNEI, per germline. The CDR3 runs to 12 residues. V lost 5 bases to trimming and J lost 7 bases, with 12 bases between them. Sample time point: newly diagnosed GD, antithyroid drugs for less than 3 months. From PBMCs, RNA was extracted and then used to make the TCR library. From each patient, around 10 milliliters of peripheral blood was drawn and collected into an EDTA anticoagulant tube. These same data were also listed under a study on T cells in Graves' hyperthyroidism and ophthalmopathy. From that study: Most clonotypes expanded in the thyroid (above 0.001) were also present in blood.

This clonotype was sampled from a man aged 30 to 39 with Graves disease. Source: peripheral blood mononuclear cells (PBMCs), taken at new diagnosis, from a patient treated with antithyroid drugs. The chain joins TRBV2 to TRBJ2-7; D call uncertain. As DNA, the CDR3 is TGTGCCAGCAGTAGGGTGTCCAAGGAGCAGTACTTC. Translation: CASSRVSKEQYF.